This T cell receptor (beta chain) is drawn from a study of T cells after yellow fever vaccination. Study context: Low-cell-number fractions were prepared with SMART-Seq v4 Ultra Low Input. Study findings and constraints: One caveat is that FACS-sorted repertoires could contain abundant clonotypes contaminating from the bulk population.

Turning to this clonotype: The antigen remains undetermined.

Production of TCR cDNA was by 5'RACE template switching, which also added a universal primer site and UMIs. TCRdb passed the 5' RACE reads through MiXCR, listing each CDR3 protein once. The sample lists some 320,000 distinct CDR3 sequences; approximately 4% were seen once. Germline V gene lookup returns CDR1 MDHEN and CDR2 SYDVKM. The CDR3 loop spans 16 amino acids. The V segment lost 5 bases and the J segment 5 bases; nucleotides outside the gene matches: 10. The V and J genes are TRBV28 and TRBJ2-3, with 10 nucleotides matching TRBD2. Sequences were derived from PBMCs, sampled 5 days after the yellow fever booster vaccination. This clonotype originated in a man aged 18 to 30 who received the YFV17D yellow fever vaccine. The CDR3 loop is CASSDPSGGLGDTQYF. In DNA, the CDR3 is TGTGCCAGCAGTGACCCTAGCGGGGGCCTTGGAGATACGCAGTATTTT.